The present T cell receptor (beta chain) was sequenced within a study of T cell changes during pregnancy in multiple sclerosis. This clone showed up just once. J lost 3 bases, V lost 0 bases, and 3 bases had no gene match. This CDR3 contains 15 residues. Germline values: CDR1 SGHRS, CDR2 YFSETQ. Only in-frame clones appear in the TCRdb table, and some are missing; sequencing was by immunoSEQ multiplex PCR. The sample contains around 40,000 clones, 91% of which appear only once. This material consisted of CD4+ T cells from peripheral blood mononuclear cells, taken in the second trimester of pregnancy. The receptor was isolated from a female donor in good health, enrolled as a control in a pregnancy study. This chain joins TRBV5-1 and TRBJ2-1; 7 bases align to TRBD1. CDR3 protein: CASSLDGTDYNEQFF. DNA of the CDR3: TGCGCCAGCAGCTTGGACGGGACAGACTACAATGAGCAGTTCTTC.